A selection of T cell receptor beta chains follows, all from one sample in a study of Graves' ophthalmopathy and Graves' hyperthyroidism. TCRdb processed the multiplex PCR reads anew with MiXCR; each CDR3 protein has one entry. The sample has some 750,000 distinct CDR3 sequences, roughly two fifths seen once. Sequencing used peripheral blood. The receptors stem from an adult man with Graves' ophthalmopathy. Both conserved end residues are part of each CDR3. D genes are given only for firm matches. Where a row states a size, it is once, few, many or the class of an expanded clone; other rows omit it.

CDR3 protein: CASRRMDRDEKLFF; CDR3 DNA: TGTGCCAGCAGGCGGATGGACAGGGACGAAAAACTGTTTTTT; D gene: TRBD1; V gene: TRBV7-9; clone size: -; J gene: TRBJ1-4
CDR3 protein: CSVEDRAAEGYEQYF; CDR3 DNA: TGCAGCGTTGAAGATAGAGCGGCAGAGGGTTACGAGCAGTACTTC; D gene: -; V gene: TRBV29-1; clone size: many; J gene: TRBJ2-7
CDR3 protein: CASSWTSGTTGTQYF; CDR3 DNA: TGTGCCAGCAGTTGGACTAGCGGGACCACCGGGACCCAGTACTTC; D gene: TRBD2; V gene: TRBV25-1; clone size: -; J gene: TRBJ2-5
CDR3 protein: CSVDTTGQTYEQYF; CDR3 DNA: TGCAGCGTCGATACTACGGGACAGACCTACGAGCAGTACTTC; D gene: TRBD1; V gene: TRBV29-1; clone size: -; J gene: TRBJ2-7
CDR3 protein: CASSEAPVGTQYF; CDR3 DNA: TGTGCCAGCAGTGAAGCGCCGGTTGGGACCCAGTACTTC; D gene: -; V gene: TRBV2; clone size: many; J gene: TRBJ2-5
CDR3 protein: CASSDTGTGKETQYF; CDR3 DNA: TGTGCCAGCAGCGATACCGGGACAGGGAAGGAGACCCAGTACTTC; D gene: TRBD1; V gene: TRBV7-9; clone size: -; J gene: TRBJ2-5
CDR3 protein: CASSETPGLGSGELLF; CDR3 DNA: TGTGCCAGCAGCGAAACACCGGGGCTAGGATCCGGGGAGCTGCTTTTT; D gene: -; V gene: TRBV25-1; clone size: once; J gene: TRBJ2-2
CDR3 protein: CAISEIRGDGYTF; CDR3 DNA: TGTGCCATCAGTGAGATCAGGGGGGATGGCTACACCTTC; D gene: TRBD1; V gene: TRBV10-3; clone size: many; J gene: TRBJ1-2
CDR3 protein: CASRPGPNGETQYF; CDR3 DNA: TGTGCCAGCAGACCAGGACCTAACGGGGAGACCCAGTACTTC; D gene: -; V gene: TRBV2; clone size: -; J gene: TRBJ2-5
CDR3 protein: CASSKTGGENTIYF; CDR3 DNA: TGTGCCAGCAGCAAGACAGGGGGCGAAAACACCATATATTTT; D gene: TRBD1; V gene: TRBV11-2; clone size: few; J gene: TRBJ1-3
CDR3 protein: CASSIQDNQPQHF; CDR3 DNA: TGTGCCAGTAGTATTCAGGACAATCAGCCCCAGCATTTT; D gene: -; V gene: TRBV19; clone size: -; J gene: TRBJ1-5
CDR3 protein: CASRTPDRASEAFF; CDR3 DNA: TGTGCCAGCAGAACCCCGGACAGGGCGTCTGAAGCTTTCTTT; D gene: TRBD1; V gene: TRBV10-3; clone size: -; J gene: TRBJ1-1
CDR3 protein: CASSQDHGGANYGYTF; CDR3 DNA: TGCGCCAGCAGCCAAGATCATGGAGGAGCTAACTATGGCTACACCTTC; D gene: -; V gene: TRBV4-3; clone size: -; J gene: TRBJ1-2
CDR3 protein: CASSEGTSGGYTF; CDR3 DNA: TGTGCCAGCAGCGAAGGGACTAGCGGGGGCTACACCTTC; D gene: -; V gene: TRBV11-3; clone size: -; J gene: TRBJ1-2
CDR3 protein: CASSVEDTEAFF; CDR3 DNA: TGTGCCAGCAGCGTTGAGGACACTGAAGCTTTCTTT; D gene: -; V gene: TRBV9; clone size: many; J gene: TRBJ1-1
CDR3 protein: CASSSGGPNEGYTF; CDR3 DNA: TGTGCCAGCAGTTCCGGGGGGCCAAACGAGGGCTACACCTTC; D gene: -; V gene: TRBV12-3/TRBV12-4; clone size: many; J gene: TRBJ1-2
CDR3 protein: CASSLFQGATEAFF; CDR3 DNA: TGTGCCAGCAGCTTGTTCCAGGGAGCCACTGAAGCTTTCTTT; D gene: -; V gene: TRBV7-9; clone size: many; J gene: TRBJ1-1
CDR3 protein: CASSYDRHSYEQYF; CDR3 DNA: TGTGCCAGCAGTTATGACAGGCACTCCTACGAGCAGTACTTC; D gene: -; V gene: TRBV2; clone size: -; J gene: TRBJ2-7
CDR3 protein: CASSSRGLAAAYEQYF; CDR3 DNA: TGTGCCAGCAGCAGTAGGGGGCTAGCGGCAGCCTACGAGCAGTACTTC; D gene: -; V gene: TRBV9; clone size: few; J gene: TRBJ2-7
CDR3 protein: CSVSTGLVNTEAFF; CDR3 DNA: TGCAGCGTTTCAACAGGGTTAGTAAACACTGAAGCTTTCTTT; D gene: -; V gene: TRBV29-1; clone size: few; J gene: TRBJ1-1
CDR3 protein: CASSERGGRANEKLFF; CDR3 DNA: TGTGCCAGCAGTGAACGGGGAGGACGGGCTAATGAAAAACTGTTTTTT; D gene: -; V gene: TRBV25-1; clone size: many; J gene: TRBJ1-4
CDR3 protein: CSVARALSYEQYF; CDR3 DNA: TGCAGCGTGGCCCGGGCACTTTCCTACGAGCAGTACTTC; D gene: -; V gene: TRBV29-1; clone size: few; J gene: TRBJ2-7
CDR3 protein: CASSPSLSGIYEQYF; CDR3 DNA: TGTGCCAGCAGCCCGAGCTTATCGGGGATCTACGAGCAGTACTTC; D gene: -; V gene: TRBV7-8; clone size: few; J gene: TRBJ2-7
CDR3 protein: CASSLKAGVEQYF; CDR3 DNA: TGTGCCAGCAGCTTAAAGGCGGGGGTCGAGCAGTACTTC; D gene: TRBD2; V gene: TRBV7-3; clone size: -; J gene: TRBJ2-7
CDR3 protein: CASRRGMAGGQETQYF; CDR3 DNA: TGTGCCAGCAGGCGGGGAATGGCGGGAGGGCAAGAGACCCAGTACTTC; D gene: TRBD2; V gene: TRBV7-9; clone size: -; J gene: TRBJ2-5
CDR3 protein: CASSLEGETPNTEAFF; CDR3 DNA: TGTGCCAGCAGCTTAGAGGGGGAGACACCGAACACTGAAGCTTTCTTT; D gene: -; V gene: TRBV7-8; clone size: few; J gene: TRBJ1-1
CDR3 protein: CASSLIGAETQYF; CDR3 DNA: TGTGCCAGCAGCTTAATCGGCGCAGAGACCCAGTACTTC; D gene: -; V gene: TRBV7-9; clone size: -; J gene: TRBJ2-5
CDR3 protein: CASSHSIGETQYF; CDR3 DNA: TGTGCCAGCAGCCACTCCATCGGGGAGACCCAGTACTTC; D gene: -; V gene: TRBV7-9; clone size: -; J gene: TRBJ2-5
CDR3 protein: CASSVESQGVRSPLHF; CDR3 DNA: TGTGCCAGCAGCGTAGAATCCCAGGGTGTACGTTCACCCCTCCACTTT; D gene: -; V gene: TRBV9; clone size: many; J gene: TRBJ1-6
CDR3 protein: CASSRQGGSGNTIYF; CDR3 DNA: TGTGCCAGCAGCCGACAGGGTGGCTCTGGAAACACCATATATTTT; D gene: TRBD1; V gene: TRBV7-9; clone size: many; J gene: TRBJ1-3
CDR3 protein: CAVYGQFNTEAFF; CDR3 DNA: TGTGCCGTCTATGGGCAGTTTAACACTGAAGCTTTCTTT; D gene: -; V gene: TRBV10-3; clone size: few; J gene: TRBJ1-1
CDR3 protein: CASSGSTATNEKLFF; CDR3 DNA: TGTGCCAGCAGTGGGTCGACAGCAACTAATGAAAAACTGTTTTTT; D gene: -; V gene: TRBV10-2; clone size: -; J gene: TRBJ1-4
CDR3 protein: CASSRTEGYEQYF; CDR3 DNA: TGTGCCAGCTCCCGGACAGAGGGCTACGAGCAGTACTTC; D gene: -; V gene: TRBV18; clone size: -; J gene: TRBJ2-7
CDR3 protein: CSVEDKARGKLFF; CDR3 DNA: TGCAGCGTTGAAGACAAAGCCAGGGGAAAACTGTTTTTT; D gene: -; V gene: TRBV29-1; clone size: -; J gene: TRBJ1-4
CDR3 protein: CAISYNRGGSGEKLFF; CDR3 DNA: TGTGCCATCAGTTACAACCGGGGAGGTAGCGGTGAAAAACTGTTTTTT; D gene: -; V gene: TRBV10-3; clone size: -; J gene: TRBJ1-4
CDR3 protein: CSVEVRATEAFF; CDR3 DNA: TGCAGCGTTGAAGTTAGGGCCACTGAAGCTTTCTTT; D gene: -; V gene: TRBV29-1; clone size: many; J gene: TRBJ1-1
CDR3 protein: CASSPTGQSYTEAFF; CDR3 DNA: TGTGCCAGCTCACCTACCGGACAGTCTTATACTGAAGCTTTCTTT; D gene: -; V gene: TRBV14; clone size: -; J gene: TRBJ1-1
CDR3 protein: CAISTGGYGYTF; CDR3 DNA: TGTGCCATCAGCACAGGGGGCTATGGCTACACCTTC; D gene: TRBD1; V gene: TRBV10-3; clone size: -; J gene: TRBJ1-2
CDR3 protein: CASSLKGETEASF; CDR3 DNA: TGTGCCAGCAGCTTGAAGGGGGAAACTGAAGCTTCCTTT; D gene: -; V gene: TRBV5-5; clone size: -; J gene: TRBJ1-1
CDR3 protein: CATSDFGREGRYSGELFF; CDR3 DNA: TGTGCCACCAGTGATTTTGGCCGGGAGGGTCGATATAGCGGGGAGCTGTTTTTT; D gene: TRBD2; V gene: TRBV24-1; clone size: few; J gene: TRBJ2-2
CDR3 protein: CASSPGTSGRSETQYF; CDR3 DNA: TGTGCCAGCAGTCCCGGGACTAGCGGGAGGTCAGAGACCCAGTACTTC; D gene: TRBD2; V gene: TRBV7-9; clone size: -; J gene: TRBJ2-5
CDR3 protein: CASRSQGAFDPYGYTF; CDR3 DNA: TGTGCCAGCAGATCACAGGGGGCGTTCGACCCGTATGGCTACACCTTC; D gene: TRBD1; V gene: TRBV10-3; clone size: -; J gene: TRBJ1-2
CDR3 protein: CASSTDGRGSPLHF; CDR3 DNA: TGTGCTAGCAGCACAGACGGTAGGGGTTCACCCCTCCACTTT; D gene: -; V gene: TRBV7-3; clone size: many; J gene: TRBJ1-6
CDR3 protein: CASSLVRAGDTQYF; CDR3 DNA: TGTGCCAGCAGCTTAGTCCGGGCTGGGGATACGCAGTATTTT; D gene: -; V gene: TRBV25-1; clone size: -; J gene: TRBJ2-3
CDR3 protein: CASRTGGQASYEQYF; CDR3 DNA: TGTGCCAGCCGGACAGGGGGACAAGCCTCCTACGAGCAGTACTTC; D gene: TRBD1; V gene: TRBV10-3; clone size: -; J gene: TRBJ2-7
CDR3 protein: CASSPDGTDTQYF; CDR3 DNA: TGTGCCAGCAGCCCGGATGGCACAGATACGCAGTATTTT; D gene: -; V gene: TRBV13; clone size: -; J gene: TRBJ2-3